These 10 T cell receptor beta chains originate from one sample sequenced in a study of blood T cell repertoires in COVID-19. The protocol was immunoSEQ multiplex PCR, while the TCRdb copy is restricted to in-frame clones and leaves out a portion. Of around 100,000 clones in the sample, approximately 80% were seen once. Material: peripheral blood. The source of these receptors is a human donor in a cohort sampled during active COVID-19.

The gene calls are TRBV5-8 and TRBJ2-5; 7 nucleotides line up with TRBD2. This CDR3 is 15 amino acids long. V was clipped by 6 bases and J by 5 bases; unmatched bases: 13. Germline CDR1 and CDR2: SGHTS and YDEGEE. CDR3 in DNA: TGTGCCAGCACCCTCGTAGGTGGACTAGTGGAGACCCAGTACTTC. Its protein product is CASTLVGGLVETQYF.

This chain connects TRBV7-2 to TRBJ2-3; perhaps TRBD2 as D (6 bases). Trimming stripped 0 bases from V and 4 bases from J, with 14 bases between. This CDR3 has 16 amino acids. The germline V gene encodes CDR1 SGHTA and CDR2 FQGNSA. For the CDR3, the DNA is TGTGCCAGCAGCTTAGCGTACGGGGGTCGGGCAGATACGCAGTATTTT. Translated: CASSLAYGGRADTQYF.

V gene TRBV9 combines with J gene TRBJ1-4, with unresolved D. Trimming pared 2 bases from V and 6 bases from J, leaving 14 bases between. The CDR3 contains 15 residues. The germline V gene encodes CDR1 SGDLS and CDR2 YYNGEE. CDR3 bases: TGTGCCAGCAGCGTTCACCCGAGGGCCGATGAAAAACTGTTTTTT. Translated: CASSVHPRADEKLFF.

This rearrangement joins TRBV30 to TRBJ2-3; D possibly corresponds to TRBD2 (7 bases). The germline V and J ends were trimmed by 3 bases and 0 bases, with 13 bases remaining between them. The germline CDR1 and CDR2 sequences are GTSNPN and SVGIG (reference sequence). The CDR3 spans 15 residues. CDR3 nucleotides: TGTGCCTGGAGCTTGGCGGGGGCTAGCACAGATACGCAGTATTTT. This translates into CAWSLAGASTDTQYF.

The chain has TRBV18 and TRBJ2-7, with 10 bases identical to TRBD1. The CDR3 covers 16 residues. Trimming at V came to 3 bases and at J to 2 bases, leaving 7 bases not matched to a gene. Germline V gene sequence: CDR1 KGHSH, CDR2 LQKENI. The CDR3 coding sequence is TGTGCCAGCTCACCCCCATTCGGGACAGGGGCCTACGAGCAGTACTTC. It is translated as CASSPPFGTGAYEQYF.

J is TRBJ1-3 and V is TRBV3-1 (or the pseudogene TRBV3-2), with 7 nucleotides matching TRBD1. This CDR3 spans 13 amino acids. Unmatched junction bases numbered 3, after V lost 3 bases and J lost 7 bases. Germline loops: CDR1 LGHDT, CDR2 YNNKEL (reference sequence). CDR3 nucleotides: TGTGCCAGCAGCCAGCAGGGGGGCAACACCATATATTTT. Translating gives CASSQQGGNTIYF.

This chain links TRBV4-2 with TRBJ1-3; D may be TRBD1 (5 bases). V was shortened by 0 bases and J by 5 bases, with 8 bases between the two germline ends. The CDR3 runs 14 residues. Germline V gene data show CDR1 as LGHNA and CDR2 as YNFKEQ. The CDR3 loop reads CASSQEQGRNTIYF. The CDR3 coding sequence is TGTGCCAGCAGCCAAGAGCAGGGTAGAAACACCATATATTTT.

The rearrangement uses TRBV28 and TRBJ2-5, with TRBD2 matching over 9 bases. J was trimmed by 7 bases and V by 5 bases; bases with no gene match: 17. Germline values: CDR1 MDHEN, CDR2 SYDVKM. This CDR3 has 17 residues. The CDR3 here is CASSPPVGAGGAVTQYF. CDR3 nucleotide sequence: TGTGCCAGCAGTCCCCCGGTGGGAGCGGGGGGCGCGGTGACCCAGTACTTC.

This clone was detected a few times. The rearrangement joins TRBV4-3 to TRBJ1-4; 9 bases match TRBD1. The CDR3 extends over 17 amino acids. V shed 0 bases and J 7 bases; nucleotides not matched to a gene: 9. Germline V lookup: CDR1 LGHNA, CDR2 YSLEER. The DNA of the CDR3 is TGCGCCAGCAGCCAAGACGTGCCGACAGGGGGTGGTGAAAAACTGTTTTTT. The encoded protein is CASSQDVPTGGGEKLFF.

J is TRBJ1-6 and V is TRBV5-1; D uncertain. Germline V lookup: CDR1 SGHRS, CDR2 YFSETQ. The CDR3 is 18 residues long. Between the trimmed V and J ends, which lost 0 bases and 13 bases, there was a span of 26 bases. CDR3 in DNA: TGCGCCAGCAGCTTGGAGGTCTTCACTACTAATTCACTCCGGCCCCTCCACTTT. It translates to CASSLEVFTTNSLRPLHF.